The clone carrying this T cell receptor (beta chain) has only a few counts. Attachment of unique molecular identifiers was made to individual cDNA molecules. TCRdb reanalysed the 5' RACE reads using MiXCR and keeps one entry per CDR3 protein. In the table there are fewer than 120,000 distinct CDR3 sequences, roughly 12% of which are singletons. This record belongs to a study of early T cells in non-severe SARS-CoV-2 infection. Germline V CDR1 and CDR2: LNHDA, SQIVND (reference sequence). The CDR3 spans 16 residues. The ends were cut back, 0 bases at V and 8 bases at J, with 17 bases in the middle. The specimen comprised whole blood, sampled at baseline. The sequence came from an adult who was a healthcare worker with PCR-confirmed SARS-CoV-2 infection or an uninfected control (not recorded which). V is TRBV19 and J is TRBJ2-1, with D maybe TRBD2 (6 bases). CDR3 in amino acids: CASSIEPGEGMDEQFF. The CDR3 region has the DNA TGTGCCAGTAGTATAGAACCGGGAGAGGGAATGGATGAGCAGTTCTTC.